Listed here are 22 T cell receptor beta chains from one sample, sequenced in a study of cytomegalovirus exposure and HLA in healthy donors. The PCR made use of 60 Vbeta and 13 Jbeta primers. Sequencing used immunoSEQ multiplex PCR; TCRdb keeps in-frame clones, though not all of them. The sample lists some 120,000 clones, around three quarters occurring once. Sequenced input: PBMCs. The source is a young man in good health and CMV-seronegative.

V is TRBV4-2 and J is TRBJ2-1, with TRBD2 matching 10 bases. The germline V gene has CDR1 LGHNA and CDR2 YNFKEQ. V lost 1 base and J lost 3; bases outside the gene matches: 0. The CDR3 consists of 15 residues. This chain's CDR3 is CASSQASGSYNEQFF. CDR3 nucleotide sequence: TGTGCCAGCAGCCAAGCTAGCGGGAGCTACAATGAGCAGTTCTTC.

This chain connects TRBV6-6 to TRBJ2-3; tentative D call: TRBD2 (6 bases). The CDR3 runs 14 residues. Germline V CDR1 and CDR2: MNHNY, SVGAGI (reference sequence). Trimming removed 7 bases at V and 4 bases at J, with 15 bases between. CDR3 in DNA: TGTGCCAGCATGGGACTTAGTCGGGCAGATACGCAGTATTTT. Residues: CASMGLSRADTQYF.

This chain links TRBV5-4 with TRBJ2-5; maybe TRBD2 (6 bases). Looked up from germline, CDR1 is SGHNT and CDR2 is YYREEE (reference sequence). This CDR3 spans 15 amino acids. The V end was cut by 6 bases, the J end by 1 base, with 16 bases between. In DNA form, the CDR3 reads TGTGCCAGCAACCCGGGACTGCTCGTCCAAGAGACCCAGTACTTC. Translating it yields CASNPGLLVQETQYF.

The gene calls are TRBV12-1 and TRBJ2-7; TRBD2 was called by the table and not checked on the DNA. TRBV12-1 is listed as a pseudogene. This CDR3 is built from 15 residues. The CDR3 DNA reads as TGTGCCAGCAAGCCCGCTAGCGGGCCCCCTTGGGAGCAGTACGTC. Protein: CASKPASGPPWEQYV.

This sequence joins TRBV6-5 and TRBJ1-5, with 7 nucleotides matching TRBD1. CDR1 and CDR2 (germline): MNHEY, SVGAGI. The CDR3 length is 15 residues. The trim removed 5 bases at V and 3 bases at J, leaving 7 bases unmatched. CDR3 nucleotides: TGTGCCAGCAGTCTCTACAGGGGTCCCAATCAGCCCCAGCATTTT. Protein: CASSLYRGPNQPQHF.

The chain employs TRBV27 and TRBJ2-7, with 11 positions matching TRBD2. After removal of 10 bases from V and 1 base from J, the junction contained 3 bases not matched to a gene. The germline V gene encodes CDR1 MNHEY and CDR2 SMNVEV (reference sequence). This CDR3 is 13 amino acids long. The CDR3 is CATGTSGSYEQYF. The CDR3 nucleotides read TGTGCCACGGGGACTAGCGGTTCCTACGAGCAGTACTTC.

The V call is TRBV7-2, the J call TRBJ2-2; D is uncertain. Germline CDR1 reads SGHTA; CDR2 reads FQGNSA. The CDR3 consists of 15 residues. Trimming shortened V by 5 bases and J by 2 bases, and 12 bases separated the two germline ends. CDR3 DNA: TGTGCCAGCAGCCCGCGCCTAGGCAACACCGGGGAGCTGTTTTTT. The encoded protein is CASSPRLGNTGELFF.

The rearrangement uses TRBV11-2 and TRBJ2-2, with TRBD1 as a possible D gene (6 bases). The V and J ends lost 5 bases and 4 bases respectively, with 20 bases between them. From germline, CDR1 is SGHAT and CDR2 FQNNGV. The CDR3 contains 17 residues. The CDR3 DNA is TGTGCCAGCAGCCCATTAACAGGGCGCGTATCCACCGGGGAGCTGTTTTTT. Its translation: CASSPLTGRVSTGELFF.

The V and J genes are TRBV18 and TRBJ2-3; 9 nucleotides line up with TRBD2. Trimming cost V 5 bases and J 2 bases; bases outside gene matches: 8. Looked up from germline, CDR1 is KGHSH and CDR2 is LQKENI. The CDR3 is made up of 16 amino acids. CDR3: CASSSTGTSLTDTQYF. CDR3 DNA: TGTGCCAGCTCATCCACGGGGACTAGCCTCACAGATACGCAGTATTTT.

The chain uses TRBV6-5 and TRBJ2-7, with 8 bases aligning to TRBD1. Trimming cost V 5 bases and J 5 bases; bases outside gene matches: 5. CDR1 is MNHEY, CDR2 SVGAGI, per germline. The CDR3 runs to 13 residues. The CDR3 DNA is TGTGCCAGCAGTGGACAGGGCACCCACGAGCAGTACTTC. Translated: CASSGQGTHEQYF.

The CDR3 DNA reads TGTGCCAGCAGCCCAAGGATCCGCCGGGTGGCTAGCAGCACAGATACGCAGTATTTT. Amino acid sequence: CASSPRIRRVASSTDTQYF. The chain couples TRBV11-2 to TRBJ2-3; D is possibly TRBD2 (5 bases). The germline CDR1 and CDR2 sequences are SGHAT and FQNNGV. V was clipped by 5 bases and J by 0 bases, with 24 bases between them. This CDR3 contains 19 residues.

The V call is TRBV5-7, the J call TRBJ2-2; TRBD2 agrees at 12 bases. TRBV5-7 is an open reading frame whose function is uncertain. The CDR3 contains 17 residues. The trim removed 1 base at V and 7 bases at J, leaving 8 bases unmatched. The DNA for the CDR3 is TGTGCCAGCAGCTTGAAGGGGCTAGCGGGAGGGAACGGGGAGCTGTTTTTT. Amino acid sequence: CASSLKGLAGGNGELFF.

The rearrangement links TRBV6-7 to TRBJ2-7; tentative D call: TRBD1 (6 bases). TRBV6-7 belongs to the ORF category, with a function that is uncertain. This CDR3 contains 14 residues. V was shortened by 6 bases and J by 1 base, with 13 bases between the two germline ends. DNA for the CDR3: TGTGCCAGCAGAGCAGACAGGAGATCCTACGAGCAGTACTTC. Translation gives CASRADRRSYEQYF.

This chain uses TRBV10-3 with TRBJ2-7; D gene ambiguous. V was shortened by 4 bases and J by 7 bases, with 14 bases between the two germline ends. Germline assignment: CDR1 ENHRY and CDR2 SYGVKD. CDR3 length: 13 amino acids. CDR3 sequence: CAISGPDLWEQYF. CDR3 sequence (DNA): TGTGCCATCAGTGGCCCCGATCTATGGGAGCAGTACTTC.

The rearrangement links TRBV6-6 to TRBJ2-3; 8 bases map to TRBD2. J lost 6 bases, V lost 0 bases, and 8 bases had no gene match. The CDR3 sequence is 16 residues long. Germline CDR1 MNHNY, CDR2 SVGAGI (reference sequence). The CDR3 spells CASSYSSREGFDTQYF. The CDR3 DNA reads TGTGCCAGCAGTTACTCGAGCCGGGAGGGCTTCGATACGCAGTATTTT.

This clone was detected only once. The chain carries TRBV11-2 and TRBJ1-2; D perhaps matches TRBD1 (6 bases). V was pared by 3 bases and J by 2 bases, with 16 bases between. The length of the CDR3 is 16 residues. The germline CDR1 and CDR2 sequences are SGHAT and FQNNGV. The CDR3 nucleotides are TGTGCCAGCAGCTTCAGAACAGGGTCTATAAACTATGGCTACACCTTC. Translating it yields CASSFRTGSINYGYTF.

The chain couples TRBV7-8 to TRBJ2-1; the match to TRBD1 covers 7 bases. The CDR3 totals 16 residues. With 2 bases clipped from V and 5 bases from J, the junction kept 9 bases outside the gene matches. Germline loops: CDR1 SGHVS, CDR2 FQNEAQ. CDR3 coding DNA: TGTGCCAGCAGCTTAATGAGACAGGGAATCAACAATGAGCAGTTCTTC. It specifies CASSLMRQGINNEQFF.

V usage is TRBV19 and J usage is TRBJ1-5, with 8 bases that match TRBD1. Germline values: CDR1 LNHDA, CDR2 SQIVND (reference sequence). The CDR3 runs 19 residues. V trimming: 5 bases; J trimming: 0 bases; junction bases outside the gene matches: 15. The CDR3 DNA reads TGTGCCAGTAGTTCCTCCGCGACAGGGGTCTTCTATAGCAATCAGCCCCAGCATTTT. This encodes CASSSSATGVFYSNQPQHF.

This chain links TRBV2 with TRBJ2-1; D possibly corresponds to TRBD2 (5 bases). This CDR3 has 13 residues. Germline V CDR1 and CDR2: SNHLY, FYNNEI. Trimming pared 3 bases from V and 3 bases from J, leaving 6 bases between. The CDR3 DNA reads TGTGCCAGCAGTGACCGGGGCTACAATGAGCAGTTCTTC. Translated, it gives CASSDRGYNEQFF.

This chain uses TRBV5-1 with TRBJ2-7, with 8 positions matching TRBD2. Germline CDR1 and CDR2: SGHRS and YFSETQ. Germline trimming cut 4 bases from V and 6 bases from J; bases unmatched to any gene: 9. This CDR3 has 14 amino acids. The CDR3 loop reads CASSDRAGAFEQYF. Written as DNA, the CDR3 is TGCGCCAGCAGCGACCGAGCGGGAGCCTTCGAGCAGTACTTC.

J is TRBJ2-7 and V is TRBV9, with 13 bases lining up with TRBD2. CDR3 size: 19 residues. The junction had 11 bases not matched to a gene; V was cut back by 0 bases and J by 2 bases. Germline assignment: CDR1 SGDLS and CDR2 YYNGEE. CDR3 sequence reads: CASSVGPSSGTSGAYEQYF. The CDR3 nucleotides read TGTGCCAGCAGCGTAGGACCATCCTCCGGGACTAGCGGGGCCTACGAGCAGTACTTC.

This clone has more than one count but fewer than ten. The chain couples TRBV27 to TRBJ2-1; 8 positions agree with TRBD2. The trim removed 4 bases at V and 6 bases at J, leaving 5 bases unmatched. CDR3 length equals 14 residues. The germline CDR1 and CDR2 sequences are MNHEY and SMNVEV (reference sequence). In DNA, the CDR3 is TGTGCCAGCAGTTCACCGGGACTAGGCAATGAGCAGTTCTTC. This encodes CASSSPGLGNEQFF.